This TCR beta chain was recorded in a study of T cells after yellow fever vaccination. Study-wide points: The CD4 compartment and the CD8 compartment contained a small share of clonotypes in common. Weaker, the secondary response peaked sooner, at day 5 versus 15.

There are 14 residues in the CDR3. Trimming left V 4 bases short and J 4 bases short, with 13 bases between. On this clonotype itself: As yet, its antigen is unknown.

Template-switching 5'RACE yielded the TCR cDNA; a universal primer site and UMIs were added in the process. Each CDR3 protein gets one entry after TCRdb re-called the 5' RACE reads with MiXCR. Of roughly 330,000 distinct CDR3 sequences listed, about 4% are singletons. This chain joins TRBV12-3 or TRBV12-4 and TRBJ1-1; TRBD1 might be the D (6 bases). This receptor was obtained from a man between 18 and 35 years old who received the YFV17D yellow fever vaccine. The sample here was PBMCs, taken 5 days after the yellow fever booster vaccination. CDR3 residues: CASSWGQGITEAFF. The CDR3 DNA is TGTGCCAGCAGTTGGGGACAAGGGATCACTGAAGCTTTCTTT.